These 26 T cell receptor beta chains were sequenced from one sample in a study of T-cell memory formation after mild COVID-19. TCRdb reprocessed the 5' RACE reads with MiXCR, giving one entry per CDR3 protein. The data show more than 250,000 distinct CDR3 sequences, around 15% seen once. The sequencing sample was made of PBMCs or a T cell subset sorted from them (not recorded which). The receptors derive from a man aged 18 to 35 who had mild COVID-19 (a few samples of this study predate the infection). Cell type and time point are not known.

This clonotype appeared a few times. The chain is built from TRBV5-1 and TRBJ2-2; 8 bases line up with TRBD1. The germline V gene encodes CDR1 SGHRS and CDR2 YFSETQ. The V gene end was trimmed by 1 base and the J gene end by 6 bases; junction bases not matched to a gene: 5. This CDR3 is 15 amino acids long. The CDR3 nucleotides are TGCGCCAGCAGCTTGCGGACAGGGTCTCCCGGGGAGCTGTTTTTT. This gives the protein CASSLRTGSPGELFF.

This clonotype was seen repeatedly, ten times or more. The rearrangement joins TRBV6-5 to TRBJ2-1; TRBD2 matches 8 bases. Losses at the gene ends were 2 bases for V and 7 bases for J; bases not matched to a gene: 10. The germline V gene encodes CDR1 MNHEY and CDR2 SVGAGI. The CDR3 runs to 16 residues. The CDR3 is CASSYRSGGAKNEQFF. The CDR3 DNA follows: TGTGCCAGCAGTTACAGGTCCGGGGGGGCTAAAAATGAGCAGTTCTTC.

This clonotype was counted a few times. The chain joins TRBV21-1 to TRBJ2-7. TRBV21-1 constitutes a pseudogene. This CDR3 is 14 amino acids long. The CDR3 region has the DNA TGTGCCAGCAGCAAAGAGCAACAAACCTACGAGCAGTACTTC. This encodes CASSKEQQTYEQYF.

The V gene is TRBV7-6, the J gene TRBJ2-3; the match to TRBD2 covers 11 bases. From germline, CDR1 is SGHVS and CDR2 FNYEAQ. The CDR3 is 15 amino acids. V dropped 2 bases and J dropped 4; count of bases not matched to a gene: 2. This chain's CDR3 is CASSLTSGGSDTQYF. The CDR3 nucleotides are TGTGCCAGCAGCTTAACTAGCGGGGGATCAGATACGCAGTATTTT. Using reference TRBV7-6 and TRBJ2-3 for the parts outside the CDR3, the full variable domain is GAGVSQSPRYKVTKRGQDVALRCDPISGHVSLYWYRQALGQGPEFLTYFNYEAQQDKSGLPNDRFSAERPEGSISTLTIQRTEQRDSAMYRCASSLTSGGSDTQYFGPGTRLTVL.

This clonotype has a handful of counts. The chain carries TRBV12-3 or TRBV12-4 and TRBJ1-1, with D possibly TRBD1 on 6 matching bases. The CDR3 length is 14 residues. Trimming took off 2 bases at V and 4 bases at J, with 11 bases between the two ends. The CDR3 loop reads CASSLWGHGTEAFF. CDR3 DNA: TGTGCCAGCAGTTTATGGGGGCACGGCACTGAAGCTTTCTTT.

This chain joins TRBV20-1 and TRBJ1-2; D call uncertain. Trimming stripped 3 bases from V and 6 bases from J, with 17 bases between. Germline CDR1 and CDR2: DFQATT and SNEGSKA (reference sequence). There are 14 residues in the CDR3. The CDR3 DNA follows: TGCAGTGCTAGGGCTTATTCAGGACGGGATGGCTACACCTTC. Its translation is CSARAYSGRDGYTF.

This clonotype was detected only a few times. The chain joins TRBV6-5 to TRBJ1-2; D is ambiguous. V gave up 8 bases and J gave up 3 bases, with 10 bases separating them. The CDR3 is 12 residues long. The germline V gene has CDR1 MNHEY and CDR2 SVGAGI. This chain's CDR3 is CASGLQYYGYTF. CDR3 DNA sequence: TGTGCCAGCGGATTACAGTACTATGGCTACACCTTC.

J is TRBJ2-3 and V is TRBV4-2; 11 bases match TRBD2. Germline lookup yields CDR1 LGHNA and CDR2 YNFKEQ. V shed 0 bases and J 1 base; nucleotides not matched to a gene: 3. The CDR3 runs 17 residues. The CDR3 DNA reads TGTGCCAGCAGCCAAGATCTGACTAGCGGGGGCACAGATACGCAGTATTTT. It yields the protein CASSQDLTSGGTDTQYF.

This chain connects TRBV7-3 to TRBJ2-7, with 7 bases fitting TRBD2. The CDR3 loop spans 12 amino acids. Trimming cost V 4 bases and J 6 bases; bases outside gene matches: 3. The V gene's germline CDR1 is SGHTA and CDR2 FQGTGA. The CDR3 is CASSSPGGEQYF. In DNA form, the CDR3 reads TGTGCCAGCAGCTCCCCGGGGGGCGAGCAGTACTTC.

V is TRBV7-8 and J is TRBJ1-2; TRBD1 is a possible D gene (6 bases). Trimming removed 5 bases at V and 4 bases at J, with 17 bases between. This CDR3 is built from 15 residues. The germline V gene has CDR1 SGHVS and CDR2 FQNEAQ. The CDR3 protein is CASSLDRLFGYGYTF. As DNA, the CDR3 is TGTGCCAGCAGCCTGGACAGATTATTTGGCTATGGCTACACCTTC. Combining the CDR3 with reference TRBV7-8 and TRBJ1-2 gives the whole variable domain GAGVSQSPRYKVAKRGQDVALRCDPISGHVSLFWYQQALGQGPEFLTYFQNEAQLDKSGLPSDRFFAERPEGSVSTLKIQRTQQEDSAVYLCASSLDRLFGYGYTFGSGTRLTVV.

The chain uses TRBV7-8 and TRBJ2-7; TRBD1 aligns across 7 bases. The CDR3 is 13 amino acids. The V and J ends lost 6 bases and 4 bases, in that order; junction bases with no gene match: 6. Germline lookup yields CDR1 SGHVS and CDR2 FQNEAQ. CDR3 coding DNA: TGTGCCAGCAGTGTCGACAGGGTATACGAGCAGTACGTC. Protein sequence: CASSVDRVYEQYV.

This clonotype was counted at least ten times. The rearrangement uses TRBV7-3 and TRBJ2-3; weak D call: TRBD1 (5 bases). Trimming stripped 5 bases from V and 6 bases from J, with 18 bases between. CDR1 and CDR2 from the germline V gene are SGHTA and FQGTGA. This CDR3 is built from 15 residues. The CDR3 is CASSLTGARTDTQYF. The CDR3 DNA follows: TGTGCCAGCAGCCTCACAGGAGCCCGAACGGATACGCAGTATTTT. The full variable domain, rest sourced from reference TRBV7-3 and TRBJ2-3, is GAGVSQTPSNKVTEKGKYVELRCDPISGHTALYWYRQSLGQGPEFLIYFQGTGAADDSGLPNDRFFAVRPEGSVSTLKIQRTERGDSAVYLCASSLTGARTDTQYFGPGTRLTVL.

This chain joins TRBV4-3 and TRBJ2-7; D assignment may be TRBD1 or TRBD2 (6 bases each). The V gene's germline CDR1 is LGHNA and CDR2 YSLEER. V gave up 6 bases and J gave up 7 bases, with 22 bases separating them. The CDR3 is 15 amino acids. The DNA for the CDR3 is TGCGCCAGCAGACAAAGGAGGGTACAGGGTGGGGAGCAGTACGTC. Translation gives CASRQRRVQGGEQYV.

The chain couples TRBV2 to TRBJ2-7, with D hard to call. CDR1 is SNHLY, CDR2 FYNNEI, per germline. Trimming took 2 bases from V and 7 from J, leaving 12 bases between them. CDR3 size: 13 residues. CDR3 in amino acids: CASSELSNTEQYF. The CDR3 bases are TGTGCCAGCAGTGAATTGTCAAATACAGAGCAGTACTTC. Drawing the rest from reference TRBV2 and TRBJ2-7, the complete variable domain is EPEVTQTPSHQVTQMGQEVILRCVPISNHLYFYWYRQILGQKVEFLVSFYNNEISEKSEIFDDQFSVERPDGSNFTLKIRSTKLEDSAMYFCASSELSNTEQYFGPGTRLTVT.

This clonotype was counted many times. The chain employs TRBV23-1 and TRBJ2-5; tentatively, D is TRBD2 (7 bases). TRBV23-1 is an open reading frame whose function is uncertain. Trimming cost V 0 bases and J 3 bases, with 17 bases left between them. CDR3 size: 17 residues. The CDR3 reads CASSQSPAGAGKETQYF. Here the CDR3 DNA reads TGCGCCAGCAGTCAATCGCCCGCGGGGGCCGGGAAAGAGACCCAGTACTTC.

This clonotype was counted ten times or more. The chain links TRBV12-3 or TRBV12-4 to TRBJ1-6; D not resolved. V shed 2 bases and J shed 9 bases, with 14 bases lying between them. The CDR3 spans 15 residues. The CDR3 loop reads CASSLRPGLSSPLHF. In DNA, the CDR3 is TGTGCCAGCAGTTTACGGCCGGGATTGAGTTCACCCCTCCACTTT.

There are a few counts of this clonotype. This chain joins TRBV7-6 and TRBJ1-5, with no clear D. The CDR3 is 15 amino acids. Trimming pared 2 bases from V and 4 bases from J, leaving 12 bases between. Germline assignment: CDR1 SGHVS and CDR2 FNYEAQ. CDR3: CASSLMPAENQPQHF. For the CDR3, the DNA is TGTGCCAGCAGCTTAATGCCAGCCGAAAATCAGCCCCAGCATTTT.

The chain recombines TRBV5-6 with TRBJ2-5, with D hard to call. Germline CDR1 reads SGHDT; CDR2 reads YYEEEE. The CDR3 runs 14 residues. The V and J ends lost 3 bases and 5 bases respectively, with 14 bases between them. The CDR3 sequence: CASSSGLGRETQYF. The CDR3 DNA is TGTGCCAGCAGCTCCGGCCTCGGGCGGGAGACCCAGTACTTC.

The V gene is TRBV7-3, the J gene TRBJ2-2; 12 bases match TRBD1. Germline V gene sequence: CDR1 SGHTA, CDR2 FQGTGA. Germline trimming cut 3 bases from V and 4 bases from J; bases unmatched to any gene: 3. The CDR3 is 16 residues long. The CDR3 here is CASSFGTGGFTGELFF. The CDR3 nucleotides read TGTGCCAGCAGCTTCGGGACAGGGGGCTTCACCGGGGAGCTGTTTTTT.

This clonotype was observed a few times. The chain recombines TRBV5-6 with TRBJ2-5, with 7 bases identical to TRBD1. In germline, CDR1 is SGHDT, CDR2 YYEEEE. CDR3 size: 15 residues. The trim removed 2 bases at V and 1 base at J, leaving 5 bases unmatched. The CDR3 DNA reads TGTGCCAGCAGCTTCTTAGGGGGCACCCAAGAGACCCAGTACTTC. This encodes CASSFLGGTQETQYF.

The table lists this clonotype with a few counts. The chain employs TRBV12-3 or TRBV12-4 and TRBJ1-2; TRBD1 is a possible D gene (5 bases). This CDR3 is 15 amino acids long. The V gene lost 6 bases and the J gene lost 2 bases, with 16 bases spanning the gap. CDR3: CASSSGRRLNYGYTF. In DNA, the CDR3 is TGTGCCAGCAGCTCGGGGCGGCGCCTAAACTATGGCTACACCTTC.

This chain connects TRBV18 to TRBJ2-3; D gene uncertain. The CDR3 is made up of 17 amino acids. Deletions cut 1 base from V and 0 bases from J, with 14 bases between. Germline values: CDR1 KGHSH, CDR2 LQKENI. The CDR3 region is CASSPLAVGSSTDTQYF. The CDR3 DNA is TGTGCCAGCTCACCACTGGCCGTGGGCTCTAGCACAGATACGCAGTATTTT.

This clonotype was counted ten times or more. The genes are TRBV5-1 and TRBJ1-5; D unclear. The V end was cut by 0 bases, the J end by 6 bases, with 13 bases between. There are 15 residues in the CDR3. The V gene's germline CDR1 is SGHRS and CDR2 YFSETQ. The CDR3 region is CASSLGPEDGQPQHF. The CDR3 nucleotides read TGCGCCAGCAGCTTGGGACCTGAGGACGGTCAGCCCCAGCATTTT.

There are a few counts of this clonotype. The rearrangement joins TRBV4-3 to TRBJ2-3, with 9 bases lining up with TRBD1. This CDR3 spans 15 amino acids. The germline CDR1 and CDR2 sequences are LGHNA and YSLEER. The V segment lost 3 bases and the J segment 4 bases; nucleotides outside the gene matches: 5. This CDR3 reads CASSQGGQGADTQYF. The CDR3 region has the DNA TGCGCCAGCAGCCAGGGGGGACAGGGAGCAGATACGCAGTATTTT.

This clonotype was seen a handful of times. The CDR3 loop is CASRSRDSLYEQYF. DNA of the CDR3: TGTGCCAGCAGAAGCCGGGACTCTCTCTACGAGCAGTACTTC. The rearrangement uses TRBV6-2 or TRBV6-3 and TRBJ2-7; D perhaps matches TRBD2 (6 bases). This CDR3 is built from 14 residues. The V end was cut by 6 bases, the J end by 3 bases, with 15 bases between. The germline V gene encodes CDR1 MNHEY and CDR2 SVGEGT.

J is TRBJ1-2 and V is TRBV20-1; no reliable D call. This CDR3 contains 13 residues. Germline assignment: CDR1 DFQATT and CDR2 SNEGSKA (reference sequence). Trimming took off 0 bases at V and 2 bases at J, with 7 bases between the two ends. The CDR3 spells CSARDLRNYGYTF. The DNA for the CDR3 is TGCAGTGCTAGAGATCTAAGGAACTATGGCTACACCTTC.